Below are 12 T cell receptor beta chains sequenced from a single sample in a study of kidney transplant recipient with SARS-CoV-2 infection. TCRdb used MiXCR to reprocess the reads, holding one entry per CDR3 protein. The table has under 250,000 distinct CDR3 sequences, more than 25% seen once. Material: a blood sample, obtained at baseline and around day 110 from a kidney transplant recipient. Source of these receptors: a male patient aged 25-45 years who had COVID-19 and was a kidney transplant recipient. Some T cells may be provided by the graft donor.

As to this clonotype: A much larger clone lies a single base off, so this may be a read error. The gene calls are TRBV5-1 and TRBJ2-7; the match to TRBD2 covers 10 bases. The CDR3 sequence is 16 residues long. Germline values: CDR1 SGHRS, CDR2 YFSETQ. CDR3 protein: CAGSPAPSGSSYEQYV. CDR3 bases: TGCGCCGGCAGCCCTGCCCCTAGCGGGAGCTCCTACGAGCAGTACGTC.

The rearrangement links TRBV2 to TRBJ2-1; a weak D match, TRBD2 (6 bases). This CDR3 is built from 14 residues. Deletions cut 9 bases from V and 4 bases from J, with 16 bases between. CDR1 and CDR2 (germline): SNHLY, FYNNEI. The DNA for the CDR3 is TGTGCCAGGGGACGGTCAGGGAGGTACAATGAGCAGTTCTTC. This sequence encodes CARGRSGRYNEQFF.

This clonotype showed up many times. CDR3: CASMRAGNMNTEAFF. The DNA of the CDR3 is TGCGCCAGCATGAGGGCAGGGAACATGAACACTGAAGCTTTCTTT. V usage is TRBV5-1 and J usage is TRBJ1-1; D possibly corresponds to TRBD1 (5 bases). The germline V gene has CDR1 SGHRS and CDR2 YFSETQ. CDR3 length equals 15 residues. Trimming took off 6 bases at V and 0 bases at J, with 15 bases between the two ends.

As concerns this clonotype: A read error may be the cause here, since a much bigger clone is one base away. The CDR3: CASSPGAKGSPLHF. The CDR3 DNA sequence: TGTGCCAGCAGCCCCGGGGCAAAGGGTTCACCCCTCCACTTT. V and J are TRBV3-1 and TRBJ1-6; weak D call: TRBD1 (5 bases). The CDR3 totals 14 residues. The germline V gene has CDR1 LGHDT and CDR2 YNNKEL (reference sequence). V lost 4 bases and J lost 9, with 13 bases in between.

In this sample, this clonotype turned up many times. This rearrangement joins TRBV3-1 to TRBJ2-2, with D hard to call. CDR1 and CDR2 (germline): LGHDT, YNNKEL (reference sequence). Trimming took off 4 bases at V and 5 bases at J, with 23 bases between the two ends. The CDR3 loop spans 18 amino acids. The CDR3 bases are TGTGCCAGCAGCCCGGGTCTTCCCATTTCAGGCTTAACCGGGGAGCTGTTTTTT. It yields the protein CASSPGLPISGLTGELFF.

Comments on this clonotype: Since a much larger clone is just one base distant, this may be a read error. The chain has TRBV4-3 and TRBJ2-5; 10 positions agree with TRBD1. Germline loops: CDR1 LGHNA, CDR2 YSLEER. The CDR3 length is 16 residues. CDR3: CARSRSGTGAQETQYF. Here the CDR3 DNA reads TGCGCCAGGAGCCGATCCGGGACAGGGGCACAAGAGACCCAGTACTTC.

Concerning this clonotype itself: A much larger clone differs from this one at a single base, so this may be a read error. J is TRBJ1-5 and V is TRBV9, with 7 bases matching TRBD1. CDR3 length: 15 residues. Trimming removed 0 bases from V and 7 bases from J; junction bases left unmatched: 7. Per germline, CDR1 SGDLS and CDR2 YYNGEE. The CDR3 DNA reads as TGTGCCAGCAGCGTAGGAGGGGGCGAGGACCAGCCCCAGCATTTT. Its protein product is CASSVGGGEDQPQHF.

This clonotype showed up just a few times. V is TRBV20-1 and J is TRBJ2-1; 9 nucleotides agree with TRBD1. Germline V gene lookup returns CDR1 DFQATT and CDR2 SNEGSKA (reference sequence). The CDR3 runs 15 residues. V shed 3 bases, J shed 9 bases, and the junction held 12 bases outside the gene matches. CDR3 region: CSARPLGTGGFEQFF. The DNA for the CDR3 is TGCAGTGCTAGGCCTCTGGGAACAGGGGGCTTTGAGCAGTTCTTC.

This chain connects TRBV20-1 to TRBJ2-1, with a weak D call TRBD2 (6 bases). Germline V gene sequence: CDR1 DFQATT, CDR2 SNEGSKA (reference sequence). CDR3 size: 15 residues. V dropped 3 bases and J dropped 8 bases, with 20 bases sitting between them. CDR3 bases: TGCAGTGCTAGTCTAGCGACCCAGCTTACCGATGAGCAGTTCTTC. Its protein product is CSASLATQLTDEQFF.

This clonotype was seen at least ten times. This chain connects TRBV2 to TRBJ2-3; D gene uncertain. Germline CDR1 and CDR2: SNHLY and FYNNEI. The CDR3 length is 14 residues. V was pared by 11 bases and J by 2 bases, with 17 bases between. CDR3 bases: TGTGCCGGAAACTTGGGTGGCTCCACAGATACGCAGTATTTT. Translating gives CAGNLGGSTDTQYF.

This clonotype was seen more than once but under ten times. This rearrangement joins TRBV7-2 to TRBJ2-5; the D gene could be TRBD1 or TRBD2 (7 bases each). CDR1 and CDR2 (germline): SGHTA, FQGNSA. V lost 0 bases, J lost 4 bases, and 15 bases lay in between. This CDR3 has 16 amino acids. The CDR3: CASSLAQGGGGETQYF. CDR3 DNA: TGTGCCAGCAGCTTAGCCCAGGGGGGAGGGGGAGAGACCCAGTACTTC.

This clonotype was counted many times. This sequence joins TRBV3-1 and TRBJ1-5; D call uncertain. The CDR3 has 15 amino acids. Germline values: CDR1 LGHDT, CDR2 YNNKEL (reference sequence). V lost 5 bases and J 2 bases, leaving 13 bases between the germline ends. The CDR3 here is CASSRTVGGNQPQHF. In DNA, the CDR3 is TGTGCCAGCAGCAGGACGGTGGGCGGCAATCAGCCCCAGCATTTT.